The clone carrying this T cell receptor (beta chain) was seen repeatedly, ten times or more. The antigen remains unidentified. The TCR beta CDR3 regions underwent amplification using RNA transcripts as the source. The primer set for the first-round RT-PCR of the TCR CDR3 was HTBI. TCRdb used MiXCR to reprocess the multiplex PCR reads, holding one entry per CDR3 protein. The sample holds over 250,000 distinct CDR3 sequences; around 15% are singletons and the top ten take 34%. This specimen belongs to a study of T cells in Graves' hyperthyroidism and ophthalmopathy. Study conclusions and caveats: Classification by a 13 V-J model distinguished ophthalmopathy from stable hyperthyroidism. Within blood appeared most thyroid clonotypes that had expanded above 0.001.

J gave up 4 bases and V 5 bases, and 6 bases lay outside the gene matches. Germline V lookup: CDR1 SNHLY, CDR2 FYNNEI. The CDR3 contains 14 residues. V is TRBV2 and J is TRBJ2-5; 8 nucleotides match TRBD2. The sequence was obtained from a woman between 40 and 50 years old with Graves' ophthalmopathy. The sequencing input was blood. CDR3 coding DNA: TGTGCCAGCAGTAGAAATCGGGGGGGAGAGACCCAGTACTTC. Translation gives CASSRNRGGETQYF.